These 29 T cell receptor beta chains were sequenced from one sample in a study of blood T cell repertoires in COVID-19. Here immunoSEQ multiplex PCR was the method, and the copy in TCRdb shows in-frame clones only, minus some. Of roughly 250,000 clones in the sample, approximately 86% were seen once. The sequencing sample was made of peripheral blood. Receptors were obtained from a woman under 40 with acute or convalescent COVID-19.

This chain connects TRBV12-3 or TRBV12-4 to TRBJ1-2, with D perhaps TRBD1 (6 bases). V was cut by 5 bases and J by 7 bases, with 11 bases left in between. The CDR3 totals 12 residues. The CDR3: CASSPLRGGYTF. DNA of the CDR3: TGTGCCAGCAGTCCTCTCAGGGGTGGCTACACCTTC.

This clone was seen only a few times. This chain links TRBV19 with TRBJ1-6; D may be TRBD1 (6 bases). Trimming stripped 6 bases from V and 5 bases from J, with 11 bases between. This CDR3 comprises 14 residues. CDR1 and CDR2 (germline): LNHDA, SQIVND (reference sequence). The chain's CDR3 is CASSPQGHNSPLHF. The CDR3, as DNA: TGTGCCAGTAGCCCACAGGGTCATAATTCACCCCTCCACTTT.

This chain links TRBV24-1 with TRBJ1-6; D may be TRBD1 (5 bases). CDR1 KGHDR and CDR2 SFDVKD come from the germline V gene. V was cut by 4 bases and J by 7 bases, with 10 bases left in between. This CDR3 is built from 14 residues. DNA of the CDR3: TGTGCCACCAGTGACTCCTACAGGAATTCACCCCTCCACTTT. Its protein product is CATSDSYRNSPLHF.

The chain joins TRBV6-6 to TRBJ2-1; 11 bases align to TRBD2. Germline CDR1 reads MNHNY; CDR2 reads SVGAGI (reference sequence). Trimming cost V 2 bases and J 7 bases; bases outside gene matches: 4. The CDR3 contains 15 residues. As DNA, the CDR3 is TGTGCCAGCAGTTACCGGGGACTAGCGGAAAATGAGCAGTTCTTC. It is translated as CASSYRGLAENEQFF.

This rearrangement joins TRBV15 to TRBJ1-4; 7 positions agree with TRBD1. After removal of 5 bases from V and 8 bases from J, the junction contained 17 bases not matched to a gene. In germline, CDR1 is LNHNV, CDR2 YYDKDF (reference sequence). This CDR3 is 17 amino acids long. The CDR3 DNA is TGTGCCACCAGCCCAGGCCAGGGACAGTCATCGCGCGAAAAACTGTTTTTT. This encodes CATSPGQGQSSREKLFF. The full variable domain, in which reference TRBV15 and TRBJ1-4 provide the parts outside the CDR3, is DAMVIQNPRYQVTQFGKPVTLSCSQTLNHNVMYWYQQKSSQAPKLLFHYYDKDFNNEADTPDNFQSRRPNTSFCFLDIRSPGLGDTAMYLCATSPGQGQSSREKLFFGSGTQLSVL.

CDR3: CASSPSWGEQGAFF. CDR3 coding DNA: TGCGCCAGCAGCCCCAGCTGGGGGGAACAGGGGGCGTTTTTT. The chain employs TRBV4-3 and TRBJ1-4, with 9 bases lining up with TRBD1. This CDR3 comprises 14 residues. CDR1 is LGHNA and CDR2 is YSLEER in the germline V gene. The trim removed 4 bases at V and 16 bases at J, leaving 13 bases unmatched.

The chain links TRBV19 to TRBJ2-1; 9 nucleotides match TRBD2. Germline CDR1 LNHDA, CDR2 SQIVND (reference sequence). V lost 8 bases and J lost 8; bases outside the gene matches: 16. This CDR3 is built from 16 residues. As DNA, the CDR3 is TGTGCCAGTTTCAGAGTAGCGGGAGCGGTTGTGGATGAGCAGTTCTTC. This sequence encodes CASFRVAGAVVDEQFF.

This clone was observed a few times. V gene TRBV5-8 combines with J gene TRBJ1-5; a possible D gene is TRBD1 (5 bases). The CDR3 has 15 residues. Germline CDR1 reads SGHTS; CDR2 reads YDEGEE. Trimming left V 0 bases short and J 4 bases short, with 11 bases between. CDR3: CASSLGIQENQPQHF. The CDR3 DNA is TGTGCCAGCAGCTTGGGTATACAGGAGAATCAGCCCCAGCATTTT.

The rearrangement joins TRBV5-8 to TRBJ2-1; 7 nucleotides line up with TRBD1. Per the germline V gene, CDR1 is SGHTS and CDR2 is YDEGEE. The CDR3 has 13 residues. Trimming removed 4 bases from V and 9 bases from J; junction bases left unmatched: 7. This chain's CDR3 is CASSVNRGREQFF. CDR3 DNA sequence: TGTGCCAGCAGCGTTAACAGGGGTCGTGAGCAGTTCTTC.

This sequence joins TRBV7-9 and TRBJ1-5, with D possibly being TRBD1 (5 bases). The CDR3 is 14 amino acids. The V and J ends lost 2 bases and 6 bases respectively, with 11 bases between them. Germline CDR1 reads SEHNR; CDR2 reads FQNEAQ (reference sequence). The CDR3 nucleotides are TGTGCCAGCAGCTTATCTGGGGCGCGTCAGCCCCAGCATTTT. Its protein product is CASSLSGARQPQHF.

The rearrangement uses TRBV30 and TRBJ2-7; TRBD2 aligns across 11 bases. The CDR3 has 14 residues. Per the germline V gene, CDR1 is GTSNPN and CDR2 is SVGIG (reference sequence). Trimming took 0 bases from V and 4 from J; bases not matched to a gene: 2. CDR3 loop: CAWSVPSGRYEQYF. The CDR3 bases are TGTGCCTGGAGTGTACCTAGCGGGAGGTACGAGCAGTACTTC.

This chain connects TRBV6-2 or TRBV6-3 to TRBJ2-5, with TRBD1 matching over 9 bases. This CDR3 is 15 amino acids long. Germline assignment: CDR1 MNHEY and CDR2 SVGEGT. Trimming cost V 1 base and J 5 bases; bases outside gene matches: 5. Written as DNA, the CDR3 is TGTGCCAGCAGTTACTGGGACAGGGCGCGGGAGACCCAGTACTTC. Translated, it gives CASSYWDRARETQYF.

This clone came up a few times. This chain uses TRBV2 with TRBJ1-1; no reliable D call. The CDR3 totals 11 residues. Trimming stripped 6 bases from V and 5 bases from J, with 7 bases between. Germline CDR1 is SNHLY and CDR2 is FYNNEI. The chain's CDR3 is CASSVYTEAFF. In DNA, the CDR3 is TGTGCCAGCAGCGTGTATACTGAAGCTTTCTTT.

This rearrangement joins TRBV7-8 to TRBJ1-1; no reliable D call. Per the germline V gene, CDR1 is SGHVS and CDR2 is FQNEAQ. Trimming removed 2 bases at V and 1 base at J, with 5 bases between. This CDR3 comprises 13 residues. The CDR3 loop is CASSLRENTEAFF. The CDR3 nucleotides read TGTGCCAGCAGCTTACGGGAGAACACTGAAGCTTTCTTT.

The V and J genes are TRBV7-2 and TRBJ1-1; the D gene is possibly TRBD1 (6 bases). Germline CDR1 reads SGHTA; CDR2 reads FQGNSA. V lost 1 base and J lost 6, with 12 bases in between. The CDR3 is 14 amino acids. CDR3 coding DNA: TGTGCCAGCAGCTTAGGGGCGGGGGGCGCTGAAGCTTTCTTT. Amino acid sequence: CASSLGAGGAEAFF. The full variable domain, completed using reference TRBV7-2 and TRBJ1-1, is GAGVSQSPSNKVTEKGKDVELRCDPISGHTALYWYRQSLGQGLEFLIYFQGNSAPDKSGLPSDRFSAERTGGSVSTLTIQRTQQEDSAVYLCASSLGAGGAEAFFGQGTRLTVV.

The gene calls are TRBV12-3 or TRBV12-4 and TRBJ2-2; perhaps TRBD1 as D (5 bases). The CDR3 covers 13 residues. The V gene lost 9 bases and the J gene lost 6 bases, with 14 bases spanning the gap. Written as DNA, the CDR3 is TGTGCCAGTGACAGTTACGGGCCCGGGGAGCTGTTTTTT. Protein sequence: CASDSYGPGELFF.

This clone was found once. The CDR3 bases are TGCGCCAGCAGCCAAGCAGGGGCAGGAGGCTACACCTTC. This encodes CASSQAGAGGYTF. The rearrangement joins TRBV4-1 to TRBJ1-2; a possible D gene is TRBD1 (6 bases). V was pared by 1 base and J by 8 bases, with 11 bases between. Germline CDR1 and CDR2: MGHRA and YSYEKL. There are 13 residues in the CDR3.

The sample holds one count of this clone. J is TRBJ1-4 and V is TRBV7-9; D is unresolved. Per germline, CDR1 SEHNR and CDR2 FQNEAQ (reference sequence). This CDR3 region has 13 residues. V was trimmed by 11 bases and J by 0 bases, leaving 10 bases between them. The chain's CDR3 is CAGEASTNEKLFF. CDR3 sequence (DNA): TGTGCCGGGGAGGCATCAACTAATGAAAAACTGTTTTTT.

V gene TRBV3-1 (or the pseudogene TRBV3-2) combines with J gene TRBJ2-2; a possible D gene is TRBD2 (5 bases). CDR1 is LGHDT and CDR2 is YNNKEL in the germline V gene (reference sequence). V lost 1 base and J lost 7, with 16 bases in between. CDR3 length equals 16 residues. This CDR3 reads CASSQGTSYPVGELFF. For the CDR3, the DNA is TGTGCCAGCAGCCAAGGGACTTCCTACCCCGTCGGGGAGCTGTTTTTT.

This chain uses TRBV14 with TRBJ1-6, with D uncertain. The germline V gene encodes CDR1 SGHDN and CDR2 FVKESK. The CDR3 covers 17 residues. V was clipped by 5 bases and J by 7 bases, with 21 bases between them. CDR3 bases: TGTGCCAGCAGCGAAACGTTCGGGAGCTTCGGCAATTCACCCCTCCACTTT. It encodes CASSETFGSFGNSPLHF.

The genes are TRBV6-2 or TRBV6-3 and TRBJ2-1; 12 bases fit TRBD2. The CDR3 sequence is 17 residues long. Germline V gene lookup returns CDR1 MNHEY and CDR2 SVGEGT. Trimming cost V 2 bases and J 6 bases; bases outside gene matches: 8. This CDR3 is CASSYRLLAGGPNEQFF. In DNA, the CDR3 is TGTGCCAGCAGTTACAGGTTACTAGCGGGAGGCCCCAATGAGCAGTTCTTC.

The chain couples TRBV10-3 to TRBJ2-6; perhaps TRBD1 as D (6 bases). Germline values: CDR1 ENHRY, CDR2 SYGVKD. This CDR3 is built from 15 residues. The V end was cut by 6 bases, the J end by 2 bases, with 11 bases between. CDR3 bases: TGTGCCATCAGAAACAGGGATACTGGGGCCAACGTCCTGACTTTC. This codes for CAIRNRDTGANVLTF.

In nucleotides, the CDR3 is TGTGCCAGCAGCCCTCAACAGGGGAAGGTCAAGAACACTGAAGCTTTCTTT. This translates into CASSPQQGKVKNTEAFF. The chain couples TRBV3-1 (or the pseudogene TRBV3-2) to TRBJ1-1; 7 bases agree with TRBD1. The germline gives CDR1 LGHDT, CDR2 YNNKEL (reference sequence). The V gene end was trimmed by 4 bases and the J gene end by 1 base; junction bases not matched to a gene: 12. There are 17 residues in the CDR3.

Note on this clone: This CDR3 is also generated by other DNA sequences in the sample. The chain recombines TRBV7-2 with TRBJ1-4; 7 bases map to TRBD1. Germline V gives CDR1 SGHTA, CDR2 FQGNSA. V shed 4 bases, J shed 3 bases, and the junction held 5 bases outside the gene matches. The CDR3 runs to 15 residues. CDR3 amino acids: CASSSQTGPNEKLFF. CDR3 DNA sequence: TGTGCCAGCAGCTCCCAGACAGGGCCTAATGAAAAACTGTTTTTT.

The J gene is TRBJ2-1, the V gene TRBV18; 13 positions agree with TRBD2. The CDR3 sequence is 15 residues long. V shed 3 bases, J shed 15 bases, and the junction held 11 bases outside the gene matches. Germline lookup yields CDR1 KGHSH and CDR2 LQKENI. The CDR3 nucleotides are TGTGCCAGCTCACCCGAAGACCGACTAGCGGGAGGCCCGTTCTTC. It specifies CASSPEDRLAGGPFF.

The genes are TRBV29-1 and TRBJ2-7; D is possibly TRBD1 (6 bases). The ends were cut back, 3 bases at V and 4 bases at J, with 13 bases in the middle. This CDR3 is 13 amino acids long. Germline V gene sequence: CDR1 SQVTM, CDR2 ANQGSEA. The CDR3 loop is CSVDLGARYEQYF. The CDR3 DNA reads TGCAGCGTTGATCTGGGGGCGAGATACGAGCAGTACTTC.

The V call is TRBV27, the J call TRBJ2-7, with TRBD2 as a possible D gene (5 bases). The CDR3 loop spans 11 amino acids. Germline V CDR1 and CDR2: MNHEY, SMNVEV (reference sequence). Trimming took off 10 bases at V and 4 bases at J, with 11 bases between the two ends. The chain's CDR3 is CATGEYYEQYF. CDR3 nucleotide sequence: TGTGCCACCGGGGAATATTACGAGCAGTACTTC.

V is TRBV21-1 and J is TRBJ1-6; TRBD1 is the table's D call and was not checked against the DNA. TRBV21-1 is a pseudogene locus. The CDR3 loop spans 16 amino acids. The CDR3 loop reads CASSKDQVVSNSPLHF. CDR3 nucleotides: TGTGCCAGCAGCAAAGACCAGGTTGTTTCTAATTCACCCCTCCACTTT.

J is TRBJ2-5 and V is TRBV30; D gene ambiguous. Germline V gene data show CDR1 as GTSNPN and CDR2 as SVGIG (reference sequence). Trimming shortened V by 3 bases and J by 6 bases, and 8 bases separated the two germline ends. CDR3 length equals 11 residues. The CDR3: CAWSLGQTQYF. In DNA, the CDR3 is TGTGCCTGGAGCTTGGGCCAGACCCAGTACTTC. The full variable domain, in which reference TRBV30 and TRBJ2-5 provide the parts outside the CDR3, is SQTIHQWPATLVQPVGSPLSLECTVEGTSNPNLYWYRQAAGRGLQLLFYSVGIGQISSEVPQNLSASRPQDRQFILSSKKLLLSDSGFYLCAWSLGQTQYFGPGTRLLVL.